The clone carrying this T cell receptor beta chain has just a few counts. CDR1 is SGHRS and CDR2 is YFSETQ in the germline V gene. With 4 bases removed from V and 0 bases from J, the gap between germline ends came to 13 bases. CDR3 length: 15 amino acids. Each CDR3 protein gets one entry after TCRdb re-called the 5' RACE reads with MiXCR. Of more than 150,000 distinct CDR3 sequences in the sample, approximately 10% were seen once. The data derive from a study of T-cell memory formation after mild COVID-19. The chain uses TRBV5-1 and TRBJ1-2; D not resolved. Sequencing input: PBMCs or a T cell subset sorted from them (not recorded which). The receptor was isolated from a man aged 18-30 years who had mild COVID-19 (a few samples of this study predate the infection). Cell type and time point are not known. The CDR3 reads CASSAGGSSNYGYTF. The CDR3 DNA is TGCGCCAGCAGCGCGGGTGGCAGCTCTAACTATGGCTACACCTTC.